Following are 23 T cell receptor beta chains from one sample sequenced in a study of TIL therapy for anti-PD-1-resistant metastatic lung cancer (dated by TCRdb to the early 2020s). The time point label for this specimen denotes: pre-treatment sample, taken before nivolumab and TIL therapy. TCR beta CDR3 regions were amplified from genomic DNA with the immunoSEQ v3 hsTCRB kit using bias-controlled multiplex PCR. TCRdb carries this immuneACCESS record with in-frame sequences only. Its versions omit some clonotypes, under half of them owing to an unresolved V gene in the studies checked, with the rest unexplained. The sample has 57,000 or so clones on record, around 87% of them singletons. The ten largest clones add up to around 2.6% of the sample. The sequencing used blood, collected at baseline. The source is a person aged 25 to 85 with non-small cell lung cancer.

The rearrangement uses TRBV10-2 and TRBJ1-1; possibly TRBD1 for D (5 bases). The CDR3 sequence is 14 residues long. Germline values: CDR1 WSHSY, CDR2 SAAADI. V lost 6 bases and J 3 bases, leaving 14 bases between the germline ends. The CDR3 nucleotides are TGCGCCAGCAGCCGGACCGGGGGGGACACTGAAGCTTTCTTT. Its translation is CASSRTGGDTEAFF.

The rearrangement links TRBV7-6 to TRBJ1-4; D unresolved. Between the trimmed V and J ends, which lost 5 bases and 5 bases, there was a span of 6 bases. The CDR3 contains 12 residues. Germline V gene sequence: CDR1 SGHVS, CDR2 FNYEAQ. DNA for the CDR3: TGTGCCAGCAGCCTGCCGAATGAAAAACTGTTTTTT. Translated, it gives CASSLPNEKLFF.

V gene TRBV5-1 combines with J gene TRBJ1-1, with unresolved D. This CDR3 is 12 amino acids long. Germline V gives CDR1 SGHRS, CDR2 YFSETQ. Trimming removed 4 bases at V and 5 bases at J, with 9 bases between. Here the CDR3 reads CASSPGGTEAFF. The CDR3 nucleotides read TGCGCCAGCAGCCCAGGAGGGACTGAAGCTTTCTTT.

The chain carries TRBV25-1 and TRBJ2-2; D gene ambiguous. CDR3 size: 14 residues. Trimming took off 1 base at V and 5 bases at J, with 8 bases between the two ends. Per germline, CDR1 MGHDK and CDR2 SYGVNS. CDR3 amino acids: CASSESRVTGELFF. CDR3 coding DNA: TGTGCCAGCAGTGAATCTCGGGTTACCGGGGAGCTGTTTTTT. The full variable domain, in which reference TRBV25-1 and TRBJ2-2 provide the parts outside the CDR3, is EADIYQTPRYLVIGTGKKITLECSQTMGHDKMYWYQQDPGMELHLIHYSYGVNSTEKGDLSSESTVSRIRTEHFPLTLESARPSHTSQYLCASSESRVTGELFFGEGSRLTVL.

This chain connects TRBV9 to TRBJ1-2; 12 positions agree with TRBD1. J was trimmed by 2 bases and V by 0 bases; bases with no gene match: 14. The CDR3 length is 20 residues. In germline, CDR1 is SGDLS, CDR2 YYNGEE. CDR3 nucleotide sequence: TGTGCCAGCAGCGTAGGGCACTCCCCGGGACAGGGGGCGAGGAACTATGGCTACACCTTC. This codes for CASSVGHSPGQGARNYGYTF.

A single count supports this clone. This chain connects TRBV27 to TRBJ2-3; D is possibly TRBD1 or TRBD2 (5 bases each). Germline CDR1 is MNHEY and CDR2 is SMNVEV (reference sequence). There are 15 residues in the CDR3. V shed 8 bases and J shed 2 bases, with 17 bases lying between them. The CDR3 reads CASRWDALFTDTQYF. The CDR3 DNA reads TGTGCCAGCCGCTGGGACGCCTTGTTCACAGATACGCAGTATTTT.

V and J are TRBV2 and TRBJ1-2; 12 bases map to TRBD1. CDR1 is SNHLY and CDR2 is FYNNEI in the germline V gene. V shed 5 bases, J shed 4 bases, and the junction held 11 bases outside the gene matches. CDR3 size: 17 residues. This CDR3 is CASSKGTGGAIIYGYTF. The CDR3 nucleotides read TGTGCCAGCAGTAAAGGGACAGGGGGCGCGATTATCTATGGCTACACCTTC. Supplemented by reference TRBV2 and TRBJ1-2, the full variable domain reads EPEVTQTPSHQVTQMGQEVILRCVPISNHLYFYWYRQILGQKVEFLVSFYNNEISEKSEIFDDQFSVERPDGSNFTLKIRSTKLEDSAMYFCASSKGTGGAIIYGYTFGSGTRLTVV.

The CDR3, as DNA: TGCGCCAGCAGCTTGCGACCGGGGAATGAAAAACTGTTTTTT. This encodes CASSLRPGNEKLFF. This chain uses TRBV5-1 with TRBJ1-4; D unclear. CDR3 length equals 14 residues. Germline CDR1 SGHRS, CDR2 YFSETQ. V was clipped by 1 base and J by 5 bases, with 9 bases between them.

This clone was found once. The chain is built from TRBV28 and TRBJ1-1, with 7 bases matching TRBD1. Germline V gives CDR1 MDHEN, CDR2 SYDVKM. The CDR3 is 14 amino acids. V trimming: 5 bases; J trimming: 1 base; junction bases outside the gene matches: 4. The CDR3 nucleotides are TGTGCCAGCAGTACGCGGACAGGGAACACTGAAGCTTTCTTT. This gives the protein CASSTRTGNTEAFF.

The rearrangement joins TRBV7-9 to TRBJ2-5; tentatively, D is TRBD1 (6 bases). CDR3 length equals 14 residues. In germline, CDR1 is SEHNR, CDR2 FQNEAQ (reference sequence). Trimming removed 2 bases from V and 2 bases from J, with 9 bases in between. CDR3 protein: CASSLPGAQETQYF. The CDR3 nucleotides read TGTGCCAGCAGCTTACCAGGGGCACAAGAGACCCAGTACTTC.

The chain joins TRBV15 to TRBJ2-2; D remains ambiguous. Germline V gene data show CDR1 as LNHNV and CDR2 as YYDKDF (reference sequence). The CDR3 has 17 amino acids. Trimming pared 0 bases from V and 6 bases from J, leaving 17 bases between. In DNA form, the CDR3 reads TGTGCCACCAGCAGAGAGATTCGATGGTCGACGGCCGGGGAGCTGTTTTTT. Its translation: CATSREIRWSTAGELFF. The complete variable domain, with remaining parts taken from reference TRBV15 and TRBJ2-2, reads DAMVIQNPRYQVTQFGKPVTLSCSQTLNHNVMYWYQQKSSQAPKLLFHYYDKDFNNEADTPDNFQSRRPNTSFCFLDIRSPGLGDTAMYLCATSREIRWSTAGELFFGEGSRLTVL.

V and J are TRBV28 and TRBJ2-7; tentatively, D is TRBD2 (5 bases). Deletions cut 5 bases from V and 2 bases from J, with 13 bases between. CDR1 and CDR2 (germline): MDHEN, SYDVKM. This CDR3 contains 14 residues. The CDR3 loop reads CASSMSGIAYEQYF. The CDR3 DNA reads TGTGCCAGCAGTATGTCGGGGATCGCCTACGAGCAGTACTTC.

This clone was picked up one time. The rearrangement uses TRBV29-1 and TRBJ1-1; TRBD1 matches 12 bases. CDR3 length: 12 amino acids. J gave up 10 bases and V 7 bases, and 7 bases lay outside the gene matches. Germline V gene data show CDR1 as SQVTM and CDR2 as ANQGSEA. CDR3: CSASGTGGPAFF. For the CDR3, the DNA is TGCAGCGCCTCCGGGACAGGGGGCCCAGCTTTCTTT.

V usage is TRBV18 and J usage is TRBJ2-7; D unclear. Germline values: CDR1 KGHSH, CDR2 LQKENI. CDR3 length equals 12 residues. V lost 2 bases to trimming and J lost 6 bases, with 8 bases between them. CDR3: CASSPTLTEQYF. Here the CDR3 DNA reads TGTGCCAGCTCACCAACGCTTACCGAGCAGTACTTC.

The genes are TRBV5-1 and TRBJ2-7; 7 bases are shared with TRBD2. The germline V gene encodes CDR1 SGHRS and CDR2 YFSETQ. V shed 4 bases and J 0 bases; nucleotides not matched to a gene: 16. The CDR3 sequence is 18 residues long. This chain's CDR3 is CASSPLSGVDGSSYEQYF. DNA for the CDR3: TGCGCCAGCAGCCCCCTAAGCGGGGTCGACGGTAGCTCCTACGAGCAGTACTTC.

The chain uses TRBV14 and TRBJ1-3; D is uncertain. Germline V gene data show CDR1 as SGHDN and CDR2 as FVKESK. CDR3 length: 16 amino acids. V dropped 4 bases and J dropped 0 bases, with 13 bases sitting between them. CDR3 DNA: TGTGCCAGCAGCCTCTGGTCCACTACCTCTGGAAACACCATATATTTT. Translated: CASSLWSTTSGNTIYF.

CDR3 DNA: TGTGCCTGGAGCAGGGTATCTGATAATTCACCCCTCCACTTT. Its translation: CAWSRVSDNSPLHF. The chain employs TRBV30 and TRBJ1-6; possible D gene TRBD1, 5 bases. This CDR3 region has 14 residues. V dropped 3 bases and J dropped 5 bases, with 11 bases sitting between them. CDR1 GTSNPN and CDR2 SVGIG come from the germline V gene (reference sequence).

This rearrangement joins TRBV2 to TRBJ2-1; possibly TRBD1 for D (7 bases). Trimming cost V 6 bases and J 9 bases, with 24 bases left between them. This CDR3 contains 16 residues. Germline V gives CDR1 SNHLY, CDR2 FYNNEI. The CDR3 DNA sequence: TGTGCCAGCAGGGCTCCCCAGGGGGGCCCCTTTGGTGAGCAGTTCTTC. Amino acids: CASRAPQGGPFGEQFF.

V and J are TRBV3-1 (or the pseudogene TRBV3-2) and TRBJ1-4, with 8 bases lining up with TRBD1. The V segment lost 1 base and the J segment 8 bases; nucleotides outside the gene matches: 6. CDR3 length equals 15 residues. The germline V gene has CDR1 LGHDT and CDR2 YNNKEL (reference sequence). The CDR3: CASSQGDRGGEKLFF. The CDR3 coding sequence is TGTGCCAGCAGCCAAGGAGACAGGGGTGGCGAAAAACTGTTTTTT.

This clone was seen a single time. The chain's CDR3 is CASSLGQGDEQYF. The CDR3, as DNA: TGTGCCAGCAGCCTGGGACAGGGTGACGAGCAGTACTTC. The V gene is TRBV5-8, the J gene TRBJ2-7; 9 nucleotides match TRBD1. The CDR3 loop spans 13 amino acids. The germline V gene encodes CDR1 SGHTS and CDR2 YDEGEE. V lost 4 bases to trimming and J lost 5 bases; unmatched junction nucleotides: 4.

V usage is TRBV5-6 and J usage is TRBJ2-2; no definite D call. Germline loops: CDR1 SGHDT, CDR2 YYEEEE. Trimming took off 4 bases at V and 8 bases at J, with 9 bases between the two ends. The CDR3 extends over 12 amino acids. CDR3: CASSVLGGELFF. The CDR3, as DNA: TGTGCCAGCAGCGTACTTGGTGGGGAGCTGTTTTTT.

The rearrangement links TRBV11-2 to TRBJ2-2; 8 bases map to TRBD2. Trimming removed 5 bases from V and 4 bases from J; junction bases left unmatched: 6. The CDR3 is made up of 15 amino acids. The germline V gene encodes CDR1 SGHAT and CDR2 FQNNGV. The CDR3 coding sequence is TGTGCCAGCAGCCTAGGACGGGGGGGCACCGGGGAGCTGTTTTTT. Amino acid sequence: CASSLGRGGTGELFF.

This clone was counted once. The gene calls are TRBV18 and TRBJ1-1; 10 bases are a match to TRBD1. CDR3 length: 15 residues. The V and J ends lost 4 bases and 7 bases, in that order; junction bases with no gene match: 9. Looked up from germline, CDR1 is KGHSH and CDR2 is LQKENI. The CDR3 coding sequence is TGTGCCAGCTCACGCACCGGGACAGGGGTTAATGAAGCTTTCTTT. Translation: CASSRTGTGVNEAFF.